The rows below give T cell receptor beta chains drawn from one sample of a study of response to subunit inactivated influenza vaccine. TCRdb re-derived calls from the RT-PCR reads in MiXCR, one entry per CDR3 protein. Of approximately 530,000 distinct CDR3 sequences listed, 6% to 9% are singletons. The input for sequencing was PBMCs from blood, taken around 25 months after vaccination. The receptors here all came from a man aged 45 to 75 who received an inactivated influenza vaccine. Both conserved end residues are part of each CDR3. D genes are given only for firm matches. The size field is filled for only some rows; it gives once, few, many or a size class.

TRBV5-1	NA	few	TRBJ2-7	CASSEQSYEQYF	TGCGCCAGCAGCGAACAGAGCTACGAGCAGTACTTC
TRBV29-1	TRBD1	NA	TRBJ1-4	CSVKGQGAKNEKLFF	TGCAGCGTGAAGGGACAGGGGGCGAAGAATGAAAAACTGTTTTTT
TRBV4-2	NA	few	TRBJ1-1	CASSHPAATTEAFF	TGTGCCAGCAGCCATCCGGCAGCCACCACTGAAGCTTTCTTT
TRBV10-3	NA	NA	TRBJ1-5	CAISETENSNQPQHF	TGTGCCATCAGTGAGACAGAGAATAGCAATCAGCCCCAGCATTTT
TRBV2	NA	NA	TRBJ2-1	CASSEFPGAQFF	TGTGCCAGCAGTGAATTCCCGGGAGCGCAGTTCTTC
TRBV21-1	NA	many	TRBJ2-3	CASSDCSVTQYF	TGTGCCAGCAGCGACTGCTCGGTTACGCAGTATTTT
TRBV7-8	NA	NA	TRBJ2-2	CASRPSTIRNTGELFF	TGTGCCAGCAGACCATCAACTATAAGGAACACCGGGGAGCTGTTTTTT
TRBV20-1	NA	NA	TRBJ2-5	CSARVPGGETQYF	TGCAGTGCTAGAGTCCCCGGGGGAGAGACCCAGTACTTC
TRBV5-1	TRBD1	many	TRBJ2-5	CASSTGQGNYQETQYF	TGCGCCAGCAGCACAGGACAGGGGAATTACCAAGAGACCCAGTACTTC
TRBV6-2/TRBV6-3	NA	NA	TRBJ2-4	CASSYAPGTDLAKNIQYF	TGTGCCAGCAGTTACGCCCCCGGGACGGACCTAGCCAAAAACATTCAGTACTTC
TRBV7-9	NA	NA	TRBJ1-3	CASSLEPGIKGNTIYF	TGTGCCAGCAGCTTAGAGCCAGGAATAAAAGGAAACACCATATATTTT
TRBV20-1	NA	NA	TRBJ2-3	CCARELRLTSTDTQYF	TGCTGTGCTAGAGAACTTAGGCTTACTAGCACAGATACGCAGTATTTT
TRBV6-2/TRBV6-3	NA	NA	TRBJ1-6	CASSYEWPNSPLHF	TGTGCCAGCAGTTACGAATGGCCGAATTCACCCCTCCACTTT
TRBV20-1	NA	many	TRBJ2-1	CSAFLAHGLHNEQFF	TGCAGTGCCTTCCTAGCTCACGGACTTCACAATGAGCAGTTCTTC
TRBV7-3	TRBD2	few	TRBJ2-3	CASSSGSGTDTQYF	TGTGCCAGCAGTAGCGGGAGTGGAACAGATACGCAGTATTTT
TRBV6-2/TRBV6-3	TRBD2	many	TRBJ2-7	CASSYRLAGVEQYF	TGTGCCAGCAGTTACCGACTAGCGGGAGTCGAGCAGTACTTC
TRBV5-4	NA	many	TRBJ2-7	CASSLDRPSSYEQYF	TGTGCCAGCAGCTTGGACAGGCCAAGCTCCTACGAGCAGTACTTC
TRBV5-8	TRBD2	few	TRBJ2-3	CASSLLTSGSGTQYF	TGTGCCAGCAGCCTTTTGACTAGCGGGAGTGGTACGCAGTATTTT